These T cell receptor beta chains were read from a single sample in a study of blood T cell repertoires in COVID-19. Some clones are missing from TCRdb's copy, which holds only in-frame ones; the method was immunoSEQ multiplex PCR. Of 95,000 to 150,000 clones listed, around four fifths are singletons. Input material: peripheral blood. The receptors stem from a human donor in a cohort sampled during active COVID-19. The CDR3 runs from the conserved cysteine through the conserved F or W. Fields, in order: V gene, D gene, J gene, clone size, CDR3 protein, CDR3 DNA. The D gene is left open where the match is weak. Clone size is stated in some rows and not others, as once, few, many or a class when expanded.

TRBV19,-,TRBJ1-5,-,CASSDDSGGTQPQHF,TGTGCCAGTAGCGACGACTCGGGGGGCACTCAGCCCCAGCATTTT
TRBV30,TRBD1,TRBJ1-6,-,CAWIAQTGYNSPLHF,TGTGCCTGGATCGCCCAGACAGGGTATAATTCACCCCTCCACTTT
TRBV5-1,-,TRBJ1-2,-,CASSYGLNYGYTF,TGCGCCAGCAGCTACGGTCTGAACTATGGCTACACCTTC
TRBV19,-,TRBJ1-6,-,CASSKYRASESPLHF,TGTGCCAGTAGTAAATACAGGGCCTCGGAATCACCCCTCCACTTT
TRBV6-1,-,TRBJ1-2,-,CASSVATGGHYGYTF,TGTGCCAGCAGTGTAGCTACGGGGGGGCACTATGGCTACACCTTC
TRBV7-9,-,TRBJ1-2,-,CASSLRGNGYTF,TGTGCCAGCAGCTTACGGGGTAATGGCTACACCTTC
TRBV19,TRBD1,TRBJ2-3,-,CASRGQVTDTQYF,TGTGCCAGTAGGGGACAGGTCACAGATACGCAGTATTTT
TRBV5-5,TRBD2,TRBJ2-3,-,CASSGERTSGSTDTQYF,TGTGCCAGCAGCGGCGAAAGGACTAGCGGTAGCACAGATACGCAGTATTTT
TRBV28,-,TRBJ1-2,-,CASSAIYGYTF,TGTGCCAGCAGTGCGATCTATGGCTACACCTTC
TRBV29-1,TRBD2,TRBJ2-7,once,CSVRLAGGYEQYF,TGCAGCGTCCGTCTAGCGGGGGGTTACGAGCAGTACTTC
TRBV7-6,-,TRBJ1-3,-,CASSQTGGVNTIYF,TGTGCCAGCAGCCAAACGGGAGGGGTAAACACCATATATTTT
TRBV6-5,-,TRBJ2-2,-,CASRRANTGELFF,TGTGCCAGCAGGCGGGCGAACACCGGGGAGCTGTTTTTT
TRBV30,-,TRBJ1-1,-,CAWGTTSAEAFF,TGTGCCTGGGGAACCACCTCGGCTGAAGCTTTCTTT
TRBV19,-,TRBJ2-7,-,CASSTGTGFSYEQYF,TGTGCCAGTAGTACCGGGACTGGATTCTCCTACGAGCAGTACTTC
TRBV4-3,-,TRBJ1-3,-,CASSQTTGLGNTIYF,TGCGCCAGCAGCCAGACTACAGGGTTAGGAAACACCATATATTTT
TRBV9,-,TRBJ1-2,-,CASSARITGVGYGYTF,TGTGCCAGCAGCGCTCGGATTACAGGAGTGGGCTATGGCTACACCTTC
TRBV5-5,TRBD1,TRBJ1-1,-,CASSLTGGAAEAFF,TGTGCCAGCAGCTTGACAGGGGGCGCCGCTGAAGCTTTCTTT
TRBV7-9,-,TRBJ1-6,-,CASSYAGADSPLHF,TGTGCCAGCAGCTATGCGGGGGCGGATTCACCCCTCCACTTT
TRBV6-5,-,TRBJ1-3,-,CASSYAGLISGNTIYF,TGTGCCAGCAGTTACGCAGGCCTGATTTCTGGAAACACCATATATTTT
TRBV6-2/TRBV6-3,TRBD1,TRBJ1-1,once,CASSRRQGRTEAFF,TGTGCCAGCAGTCGACGACAGGGGCGGACTGAAGCTTTCTTT
TRBV7-9,TRBD1,TRBJ2-7,-,CASSLFLGTDFGEQYF,TGTGCCAGCAGCTTATTTCTCGGGACAGACTTCGGGGAGCAGTACTTC
TRBV28,TRBD1,TRBJ1-2,-,CASSSAGTGGLGYTF,TGTGCCAGCAGTTCCGCCGGGACAGGGGGACTTGGCTACACCTTC
TRBV7-9,-,TRBJ2-1,-,CASSLEWADEQFF,TGTGCCAGCAGCTTAGAATGGGCAGATGAGCAGTTCTTC
TRBV20-1,TRBD2,TRBJ2-3,-,CSASASGDATDTQYF,TGCAGTGCTAGTGCCAGCGGGGATGCCACAGATACGCAGTATTTT
TRBV9,TRBD2,TRBJ2-2,-,CASSVDLAGTGELFF,TGTGCCAGCAGCGTAGATCTAGCGGGCACCGGGGAGCTGTTTTTT
TRBV20-1,TRBD2,TRBJ2-3,-,CSASWLISGSRGADTQYF,TGCAGTGCTAGTTGGTTGATTAGCGGGAGCCGAGGGGCAGATACGCAGTATTTT
TRBV28,-,TRBJ2-3,-,CASSLRQLDTQYF,TGTGCCAGCAGTTTACGACAGTTAGATACGCAGTATTTT
TRBV3-1/TRBV3-2,-,TRBJ1-1,-,CASSQAHGGAAFF,TGTGCCAGCAGCCAAGCCCACGGAGGGGCAGCTTTCTTT
TRBV28,-,TRBJ1-1,-,CASSLGQPTYFF,TGTGCCAGCAGTTTAGGACAACCGACGTATTTCTTT
TRBV7-2,-,TRBJ2-3,once,CASSNTRGDTQYF,TGTGCCAGCAGCAATACACGAGGAGATACGCAGTATTTT
TRBV11-3,TRBD1,TRBJ2-6,-,CASSSTGVAGANVLTF,TGTGCCAGCAGCTCGACAGGGGTGGCTGGGGCCAACGTCCTGACTTTC